The clone carrying this T cell receptor (beta chain) appeared a few times. The antigen is unknown. These data are taken from a study of chemoradiotherapy in HPV16-positive cancers. Overall study findings and caveats: Non-HPV-specific T cells did not expand in tumors during treatment, whereas candidate HPV-specific clones and E7-related motifs did.

Repeated repertoire sampling spanned the course of chemoradiotherapy. Per the germline V gene, CDR1 is SEHNR and CDR2 is FQNEAQ (reference sequence). V lost 0 bases to trimming and J lost 7 bases, with 6 bases between them. This CDR3 region has 13 residues. Libraries were prepared by immunoSEQ multiplex PCR; TCRdb keeps only in-frame clonotypes and omits some of them. The table has about 8,600 clones, over 70% seen once. Sampling was done from a patient who underwent chemoradiotherapy. The TCR originated in a human donor with HPV-associated anogenital cancer. The chain combines TRBV7-9 with TRBJ1-4, with D uncertain. The CDR3 spells CASSLAGSEKLFF. The CDR3 nucleotides read TGTGCCAGCAGCTTAGCGGGGAGTGAAAAACTGTTTTTT.